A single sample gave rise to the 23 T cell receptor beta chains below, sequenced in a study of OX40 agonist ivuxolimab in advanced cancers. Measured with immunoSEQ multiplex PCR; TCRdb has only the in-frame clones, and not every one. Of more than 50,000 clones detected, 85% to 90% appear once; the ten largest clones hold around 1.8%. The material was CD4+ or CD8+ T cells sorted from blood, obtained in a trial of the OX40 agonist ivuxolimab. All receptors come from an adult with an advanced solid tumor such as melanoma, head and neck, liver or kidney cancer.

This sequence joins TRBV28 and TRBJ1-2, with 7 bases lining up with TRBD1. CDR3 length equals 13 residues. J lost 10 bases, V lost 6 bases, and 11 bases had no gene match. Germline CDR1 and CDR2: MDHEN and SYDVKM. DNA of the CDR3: TGTGCCAGCAGCCAGAACCTGGACAGGCCCTACACCTTC. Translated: CASSQNLDRPYTF.

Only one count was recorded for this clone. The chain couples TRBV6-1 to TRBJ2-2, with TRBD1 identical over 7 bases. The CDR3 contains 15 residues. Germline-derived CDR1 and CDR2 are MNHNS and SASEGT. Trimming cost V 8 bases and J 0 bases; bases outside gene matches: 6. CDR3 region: CASEKGQPNTGELFF. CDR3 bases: TGTGCCAGCGAGAAGGGACAGCCGAACACCGGGGAGCTGTTTTTT.

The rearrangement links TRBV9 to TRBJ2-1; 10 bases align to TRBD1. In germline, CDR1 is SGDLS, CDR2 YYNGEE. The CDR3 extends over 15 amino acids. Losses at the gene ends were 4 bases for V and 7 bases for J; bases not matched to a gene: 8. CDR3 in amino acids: CASSPRTGGGNEQFF. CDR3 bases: TGTGCCAGCAGCCCAAGGACAGGGGGAGGGAATGAGCAGTTCTTC.

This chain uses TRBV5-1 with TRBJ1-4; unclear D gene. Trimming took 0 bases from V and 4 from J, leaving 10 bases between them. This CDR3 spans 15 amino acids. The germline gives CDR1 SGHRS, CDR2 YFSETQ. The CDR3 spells CASSLAQSSNEKLFF. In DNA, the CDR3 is TGCGCCAGCAGCTTGGCGCAGTCCAGTAATGAAAAACTGTTTTTT.

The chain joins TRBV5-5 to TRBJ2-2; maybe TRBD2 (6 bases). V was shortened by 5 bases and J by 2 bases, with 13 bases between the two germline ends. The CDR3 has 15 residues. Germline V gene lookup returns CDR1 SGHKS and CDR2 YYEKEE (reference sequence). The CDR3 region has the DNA TGTGCCAGCAGTCGCGGGACGCCCAACACCGGGGAGCTGTTTTTT. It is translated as CASSRGTPNTGELFF.

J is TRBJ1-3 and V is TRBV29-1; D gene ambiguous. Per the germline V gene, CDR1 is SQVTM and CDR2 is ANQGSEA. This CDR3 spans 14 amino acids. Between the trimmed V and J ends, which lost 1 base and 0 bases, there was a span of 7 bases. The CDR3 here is CSVEGPNSGNTIYF. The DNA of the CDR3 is TGCAGCGTTGAAGGGCCCAACTCTGGAAACACCATATATTTT.

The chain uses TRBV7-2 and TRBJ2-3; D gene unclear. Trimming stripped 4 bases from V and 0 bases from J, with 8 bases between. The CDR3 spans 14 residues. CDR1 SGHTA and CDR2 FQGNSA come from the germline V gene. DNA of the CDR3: TGTGCCAGCAGCTCAGTGTCTAGCACAGATACGCAGTATTTT. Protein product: CASSSVSSTDTQYF.

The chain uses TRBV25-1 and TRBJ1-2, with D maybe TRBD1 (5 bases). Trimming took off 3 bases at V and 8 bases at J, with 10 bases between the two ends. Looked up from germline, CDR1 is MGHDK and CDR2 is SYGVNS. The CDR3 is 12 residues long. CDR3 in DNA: TGTGCCAGCAGTGACAGGGCCGTCGGCTACACCTTC. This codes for CASSDRAVGYTF.

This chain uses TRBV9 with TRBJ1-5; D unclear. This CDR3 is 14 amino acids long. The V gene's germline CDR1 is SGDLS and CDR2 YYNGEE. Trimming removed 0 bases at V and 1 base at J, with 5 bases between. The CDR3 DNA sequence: TGTGCCAGCAGCGTAGGGAAAAGCAATCAGCCCCAGCATTTT. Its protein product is CASSVGKSNQPQHF.

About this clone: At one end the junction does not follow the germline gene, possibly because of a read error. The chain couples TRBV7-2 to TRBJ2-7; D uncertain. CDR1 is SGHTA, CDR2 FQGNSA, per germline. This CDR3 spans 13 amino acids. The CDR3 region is CASSFVGYYGQYF. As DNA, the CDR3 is TGTGCCAGCAGCTTTGTCGGTTACTACGGGCAGTACTTC.

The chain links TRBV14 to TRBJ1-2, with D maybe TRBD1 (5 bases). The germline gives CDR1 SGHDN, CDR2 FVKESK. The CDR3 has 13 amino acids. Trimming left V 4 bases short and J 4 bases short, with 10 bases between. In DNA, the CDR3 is TGTGCCAGCAGCCGAGGACAAACCTATGGCTACACCTTC. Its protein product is CASSRGQTYGYTF. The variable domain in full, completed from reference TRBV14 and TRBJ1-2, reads EAGVTQFPSHSVIEKGQTVTLRCDPISGHDNLYWYRRVMGKEIKFLLHFVKESKQDESGMPNNRFLAERTGGTYSTLKVQPAELEDSGVYFCASSRGQTYGYTFGSGTRLTVV.

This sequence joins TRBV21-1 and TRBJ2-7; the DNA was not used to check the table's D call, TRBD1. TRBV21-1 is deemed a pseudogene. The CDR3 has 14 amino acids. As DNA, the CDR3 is TGTGCCAGCAGCCGACAGGAGCCAGCCTACGAGCAGTACTTC. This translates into CASSRQEPAYEQYF.

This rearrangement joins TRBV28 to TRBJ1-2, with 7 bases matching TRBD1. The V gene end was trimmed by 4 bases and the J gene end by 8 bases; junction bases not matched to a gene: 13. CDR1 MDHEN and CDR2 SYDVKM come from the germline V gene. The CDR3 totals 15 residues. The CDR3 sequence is CASSSTGTAFRGYTF. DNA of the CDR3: TGTGCCAGCAGTTCAACCGGGACAGCCTTTAGAGGCTACACCTTC.

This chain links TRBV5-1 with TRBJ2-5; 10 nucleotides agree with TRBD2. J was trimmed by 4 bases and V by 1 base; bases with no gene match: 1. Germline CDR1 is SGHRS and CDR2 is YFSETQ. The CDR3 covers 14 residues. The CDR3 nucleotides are TGCGCCAGCAGCTTGACTAGCGGGGCAGAGACCCAGTACTTC. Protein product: CASSLTSGAETQYF.

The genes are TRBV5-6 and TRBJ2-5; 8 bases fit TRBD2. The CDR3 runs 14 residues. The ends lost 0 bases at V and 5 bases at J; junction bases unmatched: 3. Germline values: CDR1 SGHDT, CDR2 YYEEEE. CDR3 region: CASSLGGGIETQYF. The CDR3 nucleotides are TGTGCCAGCAGCTTGGGCGGGGGGATCGAGACCCAGTACTTC.

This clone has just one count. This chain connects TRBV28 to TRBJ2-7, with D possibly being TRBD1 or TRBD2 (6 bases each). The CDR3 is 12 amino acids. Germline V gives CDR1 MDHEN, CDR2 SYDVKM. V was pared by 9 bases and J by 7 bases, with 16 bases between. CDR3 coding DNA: TGTGCCAGTACAGGGACCCGGGGGGAGCAGTACGTC. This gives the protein CASTGTRGEQYV.

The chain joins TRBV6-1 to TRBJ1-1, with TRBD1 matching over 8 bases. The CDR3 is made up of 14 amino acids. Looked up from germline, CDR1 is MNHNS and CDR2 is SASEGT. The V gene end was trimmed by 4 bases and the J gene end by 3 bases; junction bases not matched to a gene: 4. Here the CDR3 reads CASSVQGVDTEAFF. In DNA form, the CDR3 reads TGTGCCAGCAGTGTACAGGGGGTTGACACTGAAGCTTTCTTT.

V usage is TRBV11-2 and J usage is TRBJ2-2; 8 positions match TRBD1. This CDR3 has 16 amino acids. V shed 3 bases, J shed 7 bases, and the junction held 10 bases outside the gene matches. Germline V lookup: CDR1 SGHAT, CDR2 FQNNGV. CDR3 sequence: CASSFTGGRTSGELFF. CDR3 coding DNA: TGTGCCAGCAGCTTCACAGGGGGAAGAACCAGCGGGGAGCTGTTTTTT.

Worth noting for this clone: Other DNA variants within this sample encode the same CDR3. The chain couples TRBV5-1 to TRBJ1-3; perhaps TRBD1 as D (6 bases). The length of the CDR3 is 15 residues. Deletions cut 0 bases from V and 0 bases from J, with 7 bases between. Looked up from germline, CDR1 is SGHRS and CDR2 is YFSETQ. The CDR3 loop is CASSLEGGSGNTIYF. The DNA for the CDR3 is TGCGCCAGCAGCTTGGAGGGGGGCTCTGGAAACACCATATATTTT.

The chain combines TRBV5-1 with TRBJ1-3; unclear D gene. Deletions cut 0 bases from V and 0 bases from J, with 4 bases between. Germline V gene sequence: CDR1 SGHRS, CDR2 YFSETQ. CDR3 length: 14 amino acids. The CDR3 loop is CASSLGSSGNTIYF. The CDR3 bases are TGCGCCAGCAGCTTGGGAAGCTCTGGAAACACCATATATTTT.

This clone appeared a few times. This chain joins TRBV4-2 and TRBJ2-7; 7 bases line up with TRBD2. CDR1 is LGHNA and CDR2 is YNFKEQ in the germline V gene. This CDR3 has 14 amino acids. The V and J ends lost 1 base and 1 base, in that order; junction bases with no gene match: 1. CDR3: CASSQGGGSYEQYF. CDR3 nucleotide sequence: TGTGCCAGCAGCCAAGGGGGGGGGTCCTACGAGCAGTACTTC.

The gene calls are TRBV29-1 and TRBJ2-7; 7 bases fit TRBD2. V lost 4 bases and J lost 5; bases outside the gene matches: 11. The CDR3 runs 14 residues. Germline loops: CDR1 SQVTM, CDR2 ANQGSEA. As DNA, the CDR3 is TGCAGCGTTGCAGTCGGGGGGAGAGGCGACGAGCAGTACTTC. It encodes CSVAVGGRGDEQYF.

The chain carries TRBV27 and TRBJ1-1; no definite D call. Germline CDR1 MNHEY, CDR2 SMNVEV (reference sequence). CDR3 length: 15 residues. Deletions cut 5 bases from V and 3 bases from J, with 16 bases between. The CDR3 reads CASSRTRSVHTEAFF. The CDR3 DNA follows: TGTGCCAGCAGTCGCACCCGTTCTGTCCACACTGAAGCTTTCTTT.